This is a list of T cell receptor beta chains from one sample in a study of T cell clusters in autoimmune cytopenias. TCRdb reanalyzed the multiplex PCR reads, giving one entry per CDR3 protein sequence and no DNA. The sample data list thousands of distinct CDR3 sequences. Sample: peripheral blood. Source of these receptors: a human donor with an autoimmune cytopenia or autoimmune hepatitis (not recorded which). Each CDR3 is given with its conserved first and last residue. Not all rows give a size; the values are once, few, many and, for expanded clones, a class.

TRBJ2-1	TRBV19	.	CASSTVNRVGEQFF
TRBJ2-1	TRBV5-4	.	CASSPLVAGSNNEQFF
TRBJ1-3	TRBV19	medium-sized	CASTLKGQLSGNTIYF
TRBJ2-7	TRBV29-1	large	CSVLKGMVGEQYF
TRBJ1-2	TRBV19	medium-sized	CASSMGGGNYGYTF
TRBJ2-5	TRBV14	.	CASHSSGSLTQYF
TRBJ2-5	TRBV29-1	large	CSVEGYMAGLVETQYF
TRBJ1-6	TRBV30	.	CAWTLLFPGSPLHF
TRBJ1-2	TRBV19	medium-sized	CASSIQRTNYGYTF
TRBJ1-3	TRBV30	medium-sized	CAWKGSFSGNTIYF